This T cell receptor beta chain is from a study of CD8+CD57+ T cells in acquired aplastic anemia. This clonotype was observed many times. Those patients picked for sequencing had displayed CD8+CD57+ cell expansion on flow cytometry. The template for TCR beta VDJ and CDR3 sequence profiling was genomic DNA. Each CDR3 protein is one row after TCRdb ran MiXCR on the reads. Of approximately 150,000 distinct CDR3 sequences in the sample, more than 45% were seen once. Germline V gene sequence: CDR1 KGHDR, CDR2 SFDVKD. The CDR3 has 13 amino acids. V dropped 4 bases and J dropped 7 bases, with 10 bases sitting between them.

The receptor's source is a human donor with aplastic anemia. V is TRBV24-1 and J is TRBJ2-1; D call uncertain. The sample comprised sorted CD4+, CD8+, or CD8+CD57+ T cells (not recorded which) from PBMCs. CDR3 amino acids: CATSDYGWNEQFF. CDR3 sequence (DNA): TGTGCCACCAGTGACTACGGGTGGAATGAGCAGTTCTTC.